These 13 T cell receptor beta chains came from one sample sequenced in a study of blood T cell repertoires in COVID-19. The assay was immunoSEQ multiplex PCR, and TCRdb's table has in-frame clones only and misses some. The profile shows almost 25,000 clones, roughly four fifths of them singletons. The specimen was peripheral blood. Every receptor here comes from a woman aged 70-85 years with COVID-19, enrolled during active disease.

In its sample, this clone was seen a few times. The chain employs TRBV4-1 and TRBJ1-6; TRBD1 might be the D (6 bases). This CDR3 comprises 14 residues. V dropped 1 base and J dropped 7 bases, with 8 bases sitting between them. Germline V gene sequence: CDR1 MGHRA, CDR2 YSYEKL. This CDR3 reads CASSQVRGNSPLHF. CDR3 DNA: TGCGCCAGCAGCCAAGTCAGGGGCAATTCACCCCTCCACTTT.

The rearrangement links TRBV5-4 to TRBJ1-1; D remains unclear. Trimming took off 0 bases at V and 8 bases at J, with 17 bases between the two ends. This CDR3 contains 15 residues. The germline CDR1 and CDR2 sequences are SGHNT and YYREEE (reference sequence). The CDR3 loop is CASSLDPGGILEAFF. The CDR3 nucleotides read TGTGCCAGCAGCTTGGATCCAGGCGGGATTCTGGAAGCTTTCTTT.

The CDR3 DNA is TGTGCCAGCAGCCGCGGGACTCTTGGGACCCAGTACTTC. It encodes CASSRGTLGTQYF. This chain connects TRBV7-2 to TRBJ2-5, with D tentatively TRBD2 (6 bases). The CDR3 spans 13 residues. Germline values: CDR1 SGHTA, CDR2 FQGNSA. V dropped 5 bases and J dropped 7 bases, with 14 bases sitting between them.

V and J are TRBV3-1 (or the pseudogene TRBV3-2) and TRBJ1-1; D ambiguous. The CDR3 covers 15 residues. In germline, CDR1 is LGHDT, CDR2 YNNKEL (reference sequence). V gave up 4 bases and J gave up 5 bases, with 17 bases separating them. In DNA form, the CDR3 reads TGTGCCAGCAGCCCTTTCAGCGGAGGAGGAACTGAAGCTTTCTTT. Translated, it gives CASSPFSGGGTEAFF.

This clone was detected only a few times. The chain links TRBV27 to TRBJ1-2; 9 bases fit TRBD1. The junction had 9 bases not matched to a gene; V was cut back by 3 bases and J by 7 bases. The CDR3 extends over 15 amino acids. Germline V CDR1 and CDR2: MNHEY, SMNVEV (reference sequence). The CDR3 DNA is TGTGCCAGCAGTTTCGGGACAGGGACCTTCGGTGGCTACACCTTC. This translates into CASSFGTGTFGGYTF.

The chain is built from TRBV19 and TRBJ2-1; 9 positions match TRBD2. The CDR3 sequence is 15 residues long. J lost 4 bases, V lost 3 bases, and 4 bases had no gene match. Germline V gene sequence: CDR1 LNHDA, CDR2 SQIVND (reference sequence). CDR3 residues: CASSMSGGIYNEQFF. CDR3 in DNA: TGTGCCAGTAGTATGAGCGGGGGGATTTACAATGAGCAGTTCTTC.

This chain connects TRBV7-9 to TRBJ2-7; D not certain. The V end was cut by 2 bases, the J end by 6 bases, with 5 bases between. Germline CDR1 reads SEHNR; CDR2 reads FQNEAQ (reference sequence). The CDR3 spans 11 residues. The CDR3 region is CASSLLVEQYV. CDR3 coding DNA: TGTGCCAGCAGCTTACTCGTCGAGCAGTACGTC.

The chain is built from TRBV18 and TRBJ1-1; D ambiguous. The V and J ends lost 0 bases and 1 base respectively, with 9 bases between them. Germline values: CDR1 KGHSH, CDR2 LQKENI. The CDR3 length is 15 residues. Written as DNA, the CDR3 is TGTGCCAGCTCACCACCAGTAGCCGCGAACACTGAAGCTTTCTTT. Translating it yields CASSPPVAANTEAFF.

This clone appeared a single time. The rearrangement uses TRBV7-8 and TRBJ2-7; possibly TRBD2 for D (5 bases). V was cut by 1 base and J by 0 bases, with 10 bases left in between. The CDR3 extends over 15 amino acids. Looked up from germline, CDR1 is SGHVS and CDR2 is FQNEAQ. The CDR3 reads CASSLGGSASYEQYV. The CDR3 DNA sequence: TGTGCCAGCAGCTTAGGGGGTAGCGCCTCCTACGAGCAGTACGTC.

CDR3 DNA sequence: TGTGCCATCCAACAGGGGACTGAAGCTTTCTTT. Protein product: CAIQQGTEAFF. This chain connects TRBV2 to TRBJ1-1; 7 bases map to TRBD1. The germline V gene has CDR1 SNHLY and CDR2 FYNNEI. V shed 10 bases, J shed 5 bases, and the junction held 4 bases outside the gene matches. The CDR3 totals 11 residues.

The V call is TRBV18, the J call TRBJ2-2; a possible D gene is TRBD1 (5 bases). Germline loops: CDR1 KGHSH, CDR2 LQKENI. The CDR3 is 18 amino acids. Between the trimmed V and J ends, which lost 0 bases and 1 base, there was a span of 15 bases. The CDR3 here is CASSPPGQLLGNTGELFF. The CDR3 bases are TGTGCCAGCTCACCACCGGGGCAGCTATTAGGGAACACCGGGGAGCTGTTTTTT.

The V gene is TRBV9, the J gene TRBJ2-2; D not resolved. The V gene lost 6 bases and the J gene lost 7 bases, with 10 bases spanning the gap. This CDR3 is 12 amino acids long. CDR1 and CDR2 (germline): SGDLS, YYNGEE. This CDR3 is CASTYFHGELFF. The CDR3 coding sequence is TGTGCCAGCACCTATTTTCACGGGGAGCTGTTTTTT.

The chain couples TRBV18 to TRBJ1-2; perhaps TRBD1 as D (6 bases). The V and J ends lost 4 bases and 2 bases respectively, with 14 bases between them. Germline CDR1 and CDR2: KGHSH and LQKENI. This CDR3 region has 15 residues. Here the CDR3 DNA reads TGTGCCAGCTCACTAGGGGGGGAAGCGAACTATGGCTACACCTTC. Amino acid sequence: CASSLGGEANYGYTF. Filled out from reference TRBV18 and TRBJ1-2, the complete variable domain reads NAGVMQNPRHLVRRRGQEARLRCSPMKGHSHVYWYRQLPEEGLKFMVYLQKENIIDESGMPKERFSAEFPKEGPSILRIQQVVRGDSAAYFCASSLGGEANYGYTFGSGTRLTVV.